The rows below give T cell receptor beta chains drawn from one sample of a study of post-analysis software for immune sequencing data. TCRdb reanalysed the PCR reads using MiXCR and keeps one entry per CDR3 protein. The table lists roughly 800,000 distinct CDR3 sequences, about 27% of them singletons. Material for sequencing was blood. All receptors derive from a girl between 5 and 17 years old with multiple sclerosis. CDR3s include the opening cysteine and the closing phenylalanine or tryptophan. Each record gives: V gene, clone size, D gene, J gene, CDR3 DNA, CDR3 protein. The D gene is left open where the match is weak. The size entry is marked missing in some rows and otherwise reads once, few, many or a size class.

TRBV28	few	NA	TRBJ2-5	TGTGCCAGCAACTCAGGGGAAGAGACCCAGTACTTC	CASNSGEETQYF
TRBV6-2/TRBV6-3	NA	NA	TRBJ2-1	TGTGCCAGCGGATCGGGAAGCTCCCACAATGAGCAGTTCTTC	CASGSGSSHNEQFF
TRBV6-2/TRBV6-3	NA	NA	TRBJ2-2	TGTGCCACCCGGAGCGTTCGCGCTGGGGAGCTGTTTTTT	CATRSVRAGELFF
TRBV19	once	TRBD1	TRBJ2-5	TGTGCCAGTAGTATGGGCAGGGGGCCCTTAGGAGAGCAGTACTTC	CASSMGRGPLGEQYF
TRBV20-1	few	NA	TRBJ2-2	TGCAGTGCTAGCCATAAAGGGAACACCGGGGAGCTGTTTTTT	CSASHKGNTGELFF
TRBV29-1	NA	NA	TRBJ2-7	TGCAGCGCCTCACACGTCTCCTACGAGCAGTACTTC	CSASHVSYEQYF
TRBV6-4	many	TRBD2	TRBJ2-5	TGTGCCAGCAGCCAGGAGGCAGGGAGGGGGACCCAGTACTTC	CASSQEAGRGTQYF
TRBV6-6	NA	NA	TRBJ1-1	TGTGCCAGCAGCCACGCCAACCCAGGGAATAGGGGCACTGAAGCTTTCTTT	CASSHANPGNRGTEAFF
TRBV20-1	NA	NA	TRBJ2-7	TGCAGTGCTAGAGGACTGTACGAGCAGTACTTC	CSARGLYEQYF
TRBV6-5	few	NA	TRBJ2-3	TGTGCCAGCAGCGACACGTATGTGGATACGCAGTATTTT	CASSDTYVDTQYF
TRBV4-3	NA	TRBD1	TRBJ2-7	TGCGCCAGCAACCAGGAGACGACAGGGTCATACGAGCAGTACTTC	CASNQETTGSYEQYF
TRBV7-9	NA	NA	TRBJ1-4	TGTGCCAGCAGCTCCTGGACCGCGTTCAATGAAAAACTGTTTTTT	CASSSWTAFNEKLFF
TRBV28	few	TRBD2	TRBJ2-3	TGTGCCAGCATCAACCTAGCGGGAGGTCGCACAGATACGCAGTATTTT	CASINLAGGRTDTQYF
TRBV7-2	many	TRBD2	TRBJ2-1	TGTGCCAGCAGCTTAGTTCTGGCGGGGGGGCACAATGAGCAGTTCTTC	CASSLVLAGGHNEQFF
TRBV6-5	NA	NA	TRBJ2-2	TGTGCCAGCAGTCCCCGGGACACGTATACCGGGGAGCTGTTTTTT	CASSPRDTYTGELFF
TRBV24-1	NA	TRBD1	TRBJ1-2	TGTGCCACCAGTGAGTCACAGGGGTTTGGCTACACCTTC	CATSESQGFGYTF
TRBV12-3/TRBV12-4	NA	NA	TRBJ2-3	TGTGCCAGCAGCACCGGGACACTAATAGGGAAAGATACGCAGTATTTT	CASSTGTLIGKDTQYF
TRBV28	NA	TRBD2	TRBJ2-1	TGTGCCAGCAGCTCCAGGACTAGCGGGATCTATGAGCAGTTCTTC	CASSSRTSGIYEQFF
TRBV2	few	TRBD1	TRBJ2-7	TGTGCCAGCAGTGATTTGGCGACAGGGGAGAGGGGAGAGCAGTACTTC	CASSDLATGERGEQYF
TRBV20-1	many	NA	TRBJ2-1	TGCAGTGCCCCCAAACCCGGGCTTCCCTACAATGAGCAGTTCTTC	CSAPKPGLPYNEQFF
TRBV6-2/TRBV6-3	NA	NA	TRBJ2-1	TGTGCCAGCAGCCGACAGTCCTACAATGAGCAGTTCTTC	CASSRQSYNEQFF
TRBV4-1	NA	NA	TRBJ2-7	TGCGCCAGCAGCCACGACCAGGGGAGCGAGCAGTACTTC	CASSHDQGSEQYF
TRBV27	many	NA	TRBJ2-1	TGTGCCAGCAGTTTATTGGGCGGGACCCTATCGAGGGAGCAGTTCTTC	CASSLLGGTLSREQFF
TRBV20-1	many	NA	TRBJ2-6	TGCAGTGCTGGCACGAACTCTGGGGCCAACGTCCTGACTTTC	CSAGTNSGANVLTF